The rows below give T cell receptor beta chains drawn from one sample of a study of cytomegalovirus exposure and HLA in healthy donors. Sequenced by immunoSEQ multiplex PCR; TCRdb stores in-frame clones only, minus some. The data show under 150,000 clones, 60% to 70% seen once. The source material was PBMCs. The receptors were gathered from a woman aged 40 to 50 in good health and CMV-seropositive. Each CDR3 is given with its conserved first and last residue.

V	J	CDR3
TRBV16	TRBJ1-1	CASSPADLEGTEAFF
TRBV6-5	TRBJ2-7	CASSYHNDRLNEQYF
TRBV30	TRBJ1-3	CAWVASGNTIYF
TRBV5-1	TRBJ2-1	CASSFFQGRWGQGGNEQFF
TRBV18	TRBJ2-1	CASTFGSALTNEQFF
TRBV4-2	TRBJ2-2	CASSQDLSGGELFF
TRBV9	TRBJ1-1	CASSPGGVMNTEAFF
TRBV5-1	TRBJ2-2	CASSLAGQGNTGELFF
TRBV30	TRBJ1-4	CAWSVPNPPLATNEKLFF
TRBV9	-	CASSRSGGPYEQYF
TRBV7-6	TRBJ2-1	CASSLPTGRTYNEQFF
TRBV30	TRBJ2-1	CAWSVLEEKFF
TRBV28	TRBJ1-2	CASRQGQIDNYGYTF
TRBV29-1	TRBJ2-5	CSVEKAPTGTQYF
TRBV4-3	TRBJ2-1	CASSPQTSGMDEQFF
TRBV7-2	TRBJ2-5	CASSFGSGMATETQYF
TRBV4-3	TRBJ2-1	CASSHLQGDEQFF
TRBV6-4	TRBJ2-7	CASSAVAGGPHEQYF
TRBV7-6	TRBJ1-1	CASSSTVTLLMNTEAFF
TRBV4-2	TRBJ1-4	CASSRTDTTNEKLFF
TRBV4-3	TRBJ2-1	CASSQATRLGEQFF
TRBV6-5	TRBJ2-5	CASSKAGTFQETQYF
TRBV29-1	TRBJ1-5	CSAGGGQGSLQHF
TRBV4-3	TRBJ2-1	CASSQAYNEQFF
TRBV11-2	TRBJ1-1	CASSLLGVEAFF
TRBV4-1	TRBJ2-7	CASSQPPGQGANEQYF
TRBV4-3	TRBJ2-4	CASSQARATDRGGNIQYF
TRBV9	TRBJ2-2	CASSVEQSSTGELFF
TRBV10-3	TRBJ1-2	CAISVNRVGNLYGYTF